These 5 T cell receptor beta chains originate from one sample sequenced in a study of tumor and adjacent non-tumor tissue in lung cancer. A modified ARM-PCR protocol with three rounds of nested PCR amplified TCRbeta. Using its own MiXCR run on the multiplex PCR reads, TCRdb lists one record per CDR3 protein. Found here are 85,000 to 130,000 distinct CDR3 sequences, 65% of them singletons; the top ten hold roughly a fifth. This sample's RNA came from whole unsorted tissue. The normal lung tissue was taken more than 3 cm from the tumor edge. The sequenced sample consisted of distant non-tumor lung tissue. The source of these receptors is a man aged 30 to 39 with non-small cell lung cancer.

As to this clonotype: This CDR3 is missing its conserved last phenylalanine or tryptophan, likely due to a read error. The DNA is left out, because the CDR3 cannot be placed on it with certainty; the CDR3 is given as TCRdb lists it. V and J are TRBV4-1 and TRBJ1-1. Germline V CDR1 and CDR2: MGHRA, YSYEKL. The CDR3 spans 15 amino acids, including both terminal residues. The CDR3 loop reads CASSRVLTKNTEVFI.

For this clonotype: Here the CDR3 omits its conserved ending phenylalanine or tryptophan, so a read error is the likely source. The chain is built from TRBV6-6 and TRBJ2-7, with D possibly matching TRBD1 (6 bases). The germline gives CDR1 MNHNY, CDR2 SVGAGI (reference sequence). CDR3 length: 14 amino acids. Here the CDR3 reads CASSYRTVDYEQYL. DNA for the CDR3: TGTGCCAGCAGTTACAGGACAGTCGACTACGAACAGTACTTA.

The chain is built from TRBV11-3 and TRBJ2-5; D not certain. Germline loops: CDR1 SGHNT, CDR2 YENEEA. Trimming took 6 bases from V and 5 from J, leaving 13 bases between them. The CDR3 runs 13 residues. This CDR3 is CASSMNLRETQYF. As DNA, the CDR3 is TGTGCCAGCAGTATGAATCTGAGGGAGACCCAGTACTTC.

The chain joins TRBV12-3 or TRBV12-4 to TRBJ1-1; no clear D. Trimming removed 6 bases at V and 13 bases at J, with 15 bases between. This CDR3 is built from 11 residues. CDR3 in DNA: TGTGCCAGCAGCCACTTGAGGCGAGGTTTCTTT. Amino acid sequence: CASSHLRRGFF.

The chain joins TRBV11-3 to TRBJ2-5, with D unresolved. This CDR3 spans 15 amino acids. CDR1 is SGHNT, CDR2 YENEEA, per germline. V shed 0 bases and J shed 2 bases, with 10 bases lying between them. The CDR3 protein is CASSLEAREQETQYF. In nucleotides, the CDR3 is TGTGCCAGCAGCTTAGAAGCTCGAGAGCAAGAGACCCAGTACTTC.